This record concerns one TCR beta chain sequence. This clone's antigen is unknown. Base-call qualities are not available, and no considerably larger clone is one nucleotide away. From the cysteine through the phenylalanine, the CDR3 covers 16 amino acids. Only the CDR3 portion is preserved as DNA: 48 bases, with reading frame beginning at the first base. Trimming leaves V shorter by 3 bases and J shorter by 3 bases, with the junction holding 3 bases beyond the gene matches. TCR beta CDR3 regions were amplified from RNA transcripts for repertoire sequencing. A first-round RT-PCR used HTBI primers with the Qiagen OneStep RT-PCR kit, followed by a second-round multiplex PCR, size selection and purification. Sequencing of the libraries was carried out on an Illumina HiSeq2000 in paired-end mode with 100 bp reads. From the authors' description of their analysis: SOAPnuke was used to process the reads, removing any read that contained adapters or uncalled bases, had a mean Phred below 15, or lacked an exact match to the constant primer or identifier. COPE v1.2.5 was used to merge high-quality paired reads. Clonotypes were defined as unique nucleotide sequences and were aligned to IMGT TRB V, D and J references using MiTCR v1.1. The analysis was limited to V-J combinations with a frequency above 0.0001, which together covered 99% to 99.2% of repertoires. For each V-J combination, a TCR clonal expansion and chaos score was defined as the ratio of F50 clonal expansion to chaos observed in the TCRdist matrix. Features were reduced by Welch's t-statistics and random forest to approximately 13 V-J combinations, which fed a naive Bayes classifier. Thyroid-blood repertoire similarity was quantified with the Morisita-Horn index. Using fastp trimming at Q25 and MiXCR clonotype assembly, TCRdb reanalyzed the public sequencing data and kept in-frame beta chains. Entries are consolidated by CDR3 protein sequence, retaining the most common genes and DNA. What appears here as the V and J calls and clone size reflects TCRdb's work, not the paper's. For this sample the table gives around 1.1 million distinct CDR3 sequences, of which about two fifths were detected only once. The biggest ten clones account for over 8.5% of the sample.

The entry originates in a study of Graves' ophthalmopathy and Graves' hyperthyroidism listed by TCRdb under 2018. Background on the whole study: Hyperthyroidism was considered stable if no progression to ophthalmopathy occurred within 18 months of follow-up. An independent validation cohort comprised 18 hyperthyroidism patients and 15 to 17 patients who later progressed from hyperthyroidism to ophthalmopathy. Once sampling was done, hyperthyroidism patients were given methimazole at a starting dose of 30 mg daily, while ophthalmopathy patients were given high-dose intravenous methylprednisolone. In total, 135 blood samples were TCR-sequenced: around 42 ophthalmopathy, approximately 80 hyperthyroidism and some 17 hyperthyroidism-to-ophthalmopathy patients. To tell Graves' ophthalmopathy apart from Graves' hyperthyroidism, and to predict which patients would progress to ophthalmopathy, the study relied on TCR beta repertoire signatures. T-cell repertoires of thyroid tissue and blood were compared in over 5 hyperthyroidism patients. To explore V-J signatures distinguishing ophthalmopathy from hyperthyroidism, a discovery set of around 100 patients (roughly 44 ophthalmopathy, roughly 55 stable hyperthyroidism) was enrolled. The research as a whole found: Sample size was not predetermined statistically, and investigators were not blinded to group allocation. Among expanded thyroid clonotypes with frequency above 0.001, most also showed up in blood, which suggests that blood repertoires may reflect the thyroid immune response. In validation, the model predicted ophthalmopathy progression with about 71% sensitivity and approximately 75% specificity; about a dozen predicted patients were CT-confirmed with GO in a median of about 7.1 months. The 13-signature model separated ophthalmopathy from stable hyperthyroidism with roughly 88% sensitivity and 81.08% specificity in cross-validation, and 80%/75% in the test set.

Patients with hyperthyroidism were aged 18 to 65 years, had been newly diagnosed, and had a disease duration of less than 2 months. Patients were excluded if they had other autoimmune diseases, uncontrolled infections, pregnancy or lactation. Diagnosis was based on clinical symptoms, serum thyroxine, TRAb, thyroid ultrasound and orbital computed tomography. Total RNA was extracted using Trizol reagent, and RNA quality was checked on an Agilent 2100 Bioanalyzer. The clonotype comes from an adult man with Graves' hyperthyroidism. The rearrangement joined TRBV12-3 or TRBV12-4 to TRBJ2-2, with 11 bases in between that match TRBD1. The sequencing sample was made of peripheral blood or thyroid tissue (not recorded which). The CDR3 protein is CASSFGQGAYTGELFF. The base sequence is TGTGCCAGCAGTTTTGGACAGGGGGCCTACACCGGGGAGCTGTTTTTT.